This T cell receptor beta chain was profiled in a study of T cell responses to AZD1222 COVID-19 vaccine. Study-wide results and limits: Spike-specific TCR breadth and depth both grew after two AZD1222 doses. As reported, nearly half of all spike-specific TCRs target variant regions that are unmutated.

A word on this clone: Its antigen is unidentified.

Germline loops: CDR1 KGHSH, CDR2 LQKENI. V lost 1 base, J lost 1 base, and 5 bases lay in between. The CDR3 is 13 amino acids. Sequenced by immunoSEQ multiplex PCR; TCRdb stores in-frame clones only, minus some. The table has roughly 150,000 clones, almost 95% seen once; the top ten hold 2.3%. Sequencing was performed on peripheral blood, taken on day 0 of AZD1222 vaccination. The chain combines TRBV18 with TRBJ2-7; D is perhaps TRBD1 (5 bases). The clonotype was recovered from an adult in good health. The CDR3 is CASSPQGSYEQYF. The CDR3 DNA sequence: TGTGCCAGCTCACCACAGGGGTCCTACGAGCAGTACTTC.